The clone carrying this T cell receptor beta chain has only a few counts. In the original workflow: By means of reference gene primer amplification, nucleated cell counts were estimated. The protocol was immunoSEQ multiplex PCR, while the TCRdb copy is restricted to in-frame clones and leaves out a portion. Clonal size and the V and J genes are those of that table, whereas D and trimming came from the DNA. The table has under 250,000 clones, more than 70% seen once. This specimen belongs to a study of blood T cell repertoires in COVID-19. At the level of the study: Spain, Italy and the United States supplied samples that represented acute and convalescent COVID-19. Sample material is recorded as cDNA or gDNA derived from T cells, B-cell-depleted T cells, or PBMCs.

Germline values: CDR1 SGHRS, CDR2 YFSETQ. This CDR3 is 15 amino acids long. The V gene lost 7 bases and the J gene lost 1 base, with 17 bases spanning the gap. This clonotype originated in a human donor in a cohort sampled during active COVID-19. This rearrangement joins TRBV5-1 to TRBJ1-1; a possible D gene is TRBD1 (6 bases). The sequenced sample consisted of peripheral blood. In DNA, the CDR3 is TGCGCCAGCGCGGCCTCAGGGGAGTCGAACACTGAAGCTTTCTTT. Translation: CASAASGESNTEAFF.